This TCR beta chain was profiled in a study of T cell clonality in common variable immunodeficiency. Germline V gene sequence: CDR1 WNHNN, CDR2 SYGVQD (reference sequence). The V end was cut by 2 bases, the J end by 5 bases, with 4 bases between. The CDR3 length is 11 residues. This clone showed up just a few times. The observed sequence ends 3 residues before the CDR3 terminus, with the missing tail filled in from the germline J gene. Sequencing input was equivalent genomic DNA from CVID and controls. The repertoire was sequenced with immunoSEQ multiplex PCR; TCRdb's copy has only in-frame clones and lacks some. This sample comprises 45,000 to 60,000 clones, none seen once only.

The clonotype comes from a person between 18 and 69 years old in good health. V is TRBV10-1 and J is TRBJ2-7; D unclear. Sequenced: peripheral blood mononuclear cells. This CDR3 is CASSEANEQYF. CDR3 DNA (partial): TGCGCCAGCAGTGAGGCTAACGAG.